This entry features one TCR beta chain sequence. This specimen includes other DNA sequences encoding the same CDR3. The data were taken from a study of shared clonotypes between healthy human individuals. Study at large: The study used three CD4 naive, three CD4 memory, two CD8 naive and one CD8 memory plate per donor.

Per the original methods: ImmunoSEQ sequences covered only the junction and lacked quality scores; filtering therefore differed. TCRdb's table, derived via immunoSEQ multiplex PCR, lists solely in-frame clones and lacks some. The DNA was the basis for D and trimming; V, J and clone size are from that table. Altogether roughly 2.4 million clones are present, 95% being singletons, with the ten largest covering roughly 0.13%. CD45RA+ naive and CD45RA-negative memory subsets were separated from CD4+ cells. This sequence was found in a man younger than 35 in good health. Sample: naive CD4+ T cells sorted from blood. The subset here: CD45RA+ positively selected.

CDR3 amino acids: CAISESGGMNTEAFF. CDR3 DNA: TGTGCCATCAGTGAGTCGGGGGGAATGAACACTGAAGCTTTCTTT. V and J are TRBV10-3 and TRBJ1-1; TRBD1 is a possible D gene (5 bases). CDR1 is ENHRY, CDR2 SYGVKD, per germline. Trimming left V 0 bases short and J 0 bases short, with 8 bases between. The CDR3 totals 15 residues.